The present TCR beta chain was sequenced within a study of OX40 agonist ivuxolimab in advanced cancers. Germline CDR1 MNHNY, CDR2 SVGAGI (reference sequence). This CDR3 contains 11 residues. Using immunoSEQ multiplex PCR, the repertoire was profiled, and TCRdb retains in-frame clones only, with some absent. The sample carries 7,000 to 8,500 clones, 65% to 75% recorded once. The specimen was CD4+ or CD8+ T cells sorted from blood, collected in a trial of the OX40 agonist ivuxolimab. The TCR sequence derives from an adult with an advanced solid tumor such as melanoma, head and neck, liver or kidney cancer. The V call is TRBV6-6, the J call TRBJ1-2; D call uncertain. The CDR3 DNA reads TGTGGGGTGGGCAGAAACTATGGCTACACCTTC. It is translated as CGVGRNYGYTF.